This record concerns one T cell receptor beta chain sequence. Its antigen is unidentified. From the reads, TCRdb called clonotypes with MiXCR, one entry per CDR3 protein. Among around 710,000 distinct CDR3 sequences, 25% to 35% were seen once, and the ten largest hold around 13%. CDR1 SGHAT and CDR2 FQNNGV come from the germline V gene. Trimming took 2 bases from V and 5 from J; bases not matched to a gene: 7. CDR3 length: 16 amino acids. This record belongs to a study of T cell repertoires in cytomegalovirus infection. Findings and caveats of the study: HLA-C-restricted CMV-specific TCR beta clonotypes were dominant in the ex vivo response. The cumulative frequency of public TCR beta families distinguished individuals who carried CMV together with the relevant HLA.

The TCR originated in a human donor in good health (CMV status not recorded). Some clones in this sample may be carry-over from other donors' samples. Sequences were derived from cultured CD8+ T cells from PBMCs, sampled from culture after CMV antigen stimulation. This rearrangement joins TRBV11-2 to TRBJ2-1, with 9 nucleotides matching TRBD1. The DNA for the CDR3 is TGTGCCAGCAGCTTATGGCCGGGACAGGGCGACAATGAGCAGTTCTTC. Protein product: CASSLWPGQGDNEQFF.